Following are 24 T cell receptor beta chains from one sample sequenced in a study of human T cells and chemical hapten exposure. From the RACE reads, TCRdb called clonotypes with MiXCR, one entry per CDR3 protein. The repertoire holds some 330,000 distinct CDR3 sequences, with approximately 5% as singletons. Time point here: pre-sensitization, week 0. Treatment given: therapeutic diphenylcyclopropenone sensitization with weekly scalp DPC. This sample comprised whole blood, obtained in connection with sensitization to the hapten diphenylcyclopropenone (DPC). These TCRs come from a woman aged 18-29 years with alopecia areata. Some clones in this sample may be carry-over from other donors' samples.

In the case of this clonotype: A junction boundary mismatches the germline segment, possibly from a read error. The genes are TRBV10-3 and TRBJ1-1; maybe TRBD1 (6 bases). The CDR3 length is 10 residues. Germline-derived CDR1 and CDR2 are ENHRY and SYGVKD. This chain's CDR3 is CAISEDGQIF. The CDR3 nucleotides are TGTGCCATCAGTGAGGACGGACAGATCTTT.

Only a few counts were recorded for this clonotype. V gene TRBV6-5 combines with J gene TRBJ2-7; tentatively, D is TRBD2 (5 bases). This CDR3 has 13 amino acids. Germline values: CDR1 MNHEY, CDR2 SVGAGI. Trimming shortened V by 2 bases and J by 6 bases, and 11 bases separated the two germline ends. CDR3 residues: CASSYLGGSEQYF. The DNA for the CDR3 is TGTGCCAGCAGTTACCTCGGAGGTTCCGAGCAGTACTTC.

The table lists this clonotype with many counts. This rearrangement joins TRBV6-5 to TRBJ1-1; weak D call: TRBD1 (6 bases). The CDR3 consists of 14 residues. Germline V gene lookup returns CDR1 MNHEY and CDR2 SVGAGI. V was clipped by 2 bases and J by 5 bases, with 12 bases between them. CDR3 amino acids: CASSYTGGRTEAFF. CDR3 bases: TGTGCCAGCAGTTACACGGGGGGCCGGACTGAAGCTTTCTTT.

This clonotype was seen only a few times. This rearrangement joins TRBV7-9 to TRBJ1-4, with D unresolved. In germline, CDR1 is SEHNR, CDR2 FQNEAQ (reference sequence). The V and J ends lost 7 bases and 0 bases respectively, with 12 bases between them. The CDR3 contains 15 residues. The CDR3 DNA reads as TGTGCCAGCACCTTCTCCGGTGCAACTAATGAAAAACTGTTTTTT. Translation gives CASTFSGATNEKLFF.

V usage is TRBV2 and J usage is TRBJ2-3; 11 bases are a match to TRBD2. The CDR3 covers 16 residues. V lost 4 bases, J lost 5 bases, and 8 bases stayed unmatched. Germline V gene sequence: CDR1 SNHLY, CDR2 FYNNEI. The CDR3 DNA is TGTGCCAGCAGTGCCCGACTAGCGGGGTCGGGAGATACGCAGTATTTT. Amino acid sequence: CASSARLAGSGDTQYF.

This clonotype was counted ten times or more. V and J are TRBV18 and TRBJ1-6; maybe TRBD1 (6 bases). The V end was cut by 4 bases, the J end by 9 bases, with 19 bases between. CDR1 and CDR2 from the germline V gene are KGHSH and LQKENI. CDR3 length equals 16 residues. CDR3 amino acids: CASSRSGHGGSSPLHF. The CDR3 region has the DNA TGTGCCAGCTCACGCTCGGGACACGGAGGATCTTCACCCCTCCACTTT.

This clonotype turned up a few times. The CDR3 loop reads CASRGQIEAFF. The CDR3 coding sequence is TGTGCCAGCAGGGGACAGATTGAAGCTTTCTTT. The V and J genes are TRBV2 and TRBJ1-1, with 7 bases aligning to TRBD1. The germline CDR1 and CDR2 sequences are SNHLY and FYNNEI. This CDR3 contains 11 residues. J gave up 7 bases and V 6 bases, and 2 bases lay outside the gene matches.

Notes on this clonotype: Since a much larger clone is just one base distant, this may be a read error. The rearrangement links TRBV5-6 to TRBJ2-1; unclear D gene. CDR3 length equals 13 residues. Germline assignment: CDR1 SGHDT and CDR2 YYEEEE. CDR3 loop: CASSLGRPLDQIF. The CDR3 region has the DNA TGTGCCAGCAGCTTGGGGAGACCCCTGGACCAGATCTTC.

V and J are TRBV7-9 and TRBJ2-1; 7 bases line up with TRBD1. CDR1 is SEHNR and CDR2 is FQNEAQ in the germline V gene (reference sequence). J was trimmed by 6 bases and V by 4 bases; bases with no gene match: 3. CDR3 length equals 13 residues. The chain's CDR3 is CASSSKGANEQFF. The CDR3, as DNA: TGTGCCAGCAGCTCGAAGGGGGCCAATGAGCAGTTCTTC.

In its sample, this clonotype was seen many times. The chain combines TRBV6-5 with TRBJ1-3; D may be TRBD1 (6 bases). V lost 10 bases and J lost 0, with 19 bases in between. CDR1 MNHEY and CDR2 SVGAGI come from the germline V gene. The CDR3 covers 16 residues. The DNA for the CDR3 is TGTGCCACCTCCCGGAGGACAGCAAGCTCTGGAAACACCATATATTTT. The encoded protein is CATSRRTASSGNTIYF.

Only a few counts were recorded for this clonotype. V gene TRBV4-2 combines with J gene TRBJ2-4; 10 bases agree with TRBD2. There are 20 residues in the CDR3. The trim removed 0 bases at V and 1 base at J, leaving 12 bases unmatched. Per the germline V gene, CDR1 is LGHNA and CDR2 is YNFKEQ. The CDR3 DNA follows: TGTGCCAGCAGCCAAGATATAAGGCTAGCGGGGGCCTTCGCCAAAAACATTCAGTACTTC. Translated, it gives CASSQDIRLAGAFAKNIQYF.

This clonotype was detected a few times. The J gene is TRBJ2-5, the V gene TRBV6-6; no definite D call. This CDR3 has 15 residues. Between the trimmed V and J ends, which lost 2 bases and 1 base, there was a span of 11 bases. The V gene's germline CDR1 is MNHNY and CDR2 SVGAGI (reference sequence). CDR3 in amino acids: CASSYDGVSQETQYF. The CDR3 coding sequence is TGTGCCAGCAGTTACGATGGAGTTAGCCAAGAGACCCAGTACTTC.

This clonotype was found many times. V usage is TRBV2 and J usage is TRBJ2-7; the D is unclear. This CDR3 comprises 15 residues. CDR1 and CDR2 from the germline V gene are SNHLY and FYNNEI. V was clipped by 5 bases and J by 2 bases, with 16 bases between them. The chain's CDR3 is CASSLQDQRAYEQYF. The CDR3, as DNA: TGTGCCAGCAGTCTTCAGGACCAGAGAGCCTACGAGCAGTACTTC. Combining the CDR3 with reference TRBV2 and TRBJ2-7 gives the whole variable domain EPEVTQTPSHQVTQMGQEVILRCVPISNHLYFYWYRQILGQKVEFLVSFYNNEISEKSEIFDDQFSVERPDGSNFTLKIRSTKLEDSAMYFCASSLQDQRAYEQYFGPGTRLTVT.

This clonotype was detected only a few times. The chain is built from TRBV29-1 and TRBJ2-4; TRBD1 matches 10 bases. The CDR3 length is 16 residues. The V segment lost 5 bases and the J segment 6 bases; nucleotides outside the gene matches: 13. Germline CDR1 is SQVTM and CDR2 is ANQGSEA. The CDR3 DNA reads as TGCAGCGTTAACGGGGCGGGACAGGGGACTGGAAACATTCAGTACTTC. It yields the protein CSVNGAGQGTGNIQYF.

The sample holds many counts of this clonotype. J is TRBJ2-7 and V is TRBV5-1, with 8 bases that match TRBD1. Trimming took 4 bases from V and 1 from J; bases not matched to a gene: 10. Germline V CDR1 and CDR2: SGHRS, YFSETQ. This CDR3 is 16 amino acids long. The CDR3 loop reads CASSPSVTGVSYEQYF. The CDR3 bases are TGCGCCAGCAGCCCAAGTGTGACAGGGGTATCCTACGAGCAGTACTTC.

The CDR3: CASSYLLRGGNEQFF. For the CDR3, the DNA is TGTGCCAGCAGTTACTTATTGCGGGGGGGCAATGAGCAGTTCTTC. The V and J genes are TRBV6-2 or TRBV6-3 and TRBJ2-1; 9 bases agree with TRBD2. Trimming at V came to 1 base and at J to 6 bases, leaving 4 bases not matched to a gene. The V gene's germline CDR1 is MNHEY and CDR2 SVGEGT. This CDR3 is 15 amino acids long.

This clonotype was counted ten times or more. This sequence joins TRBV29-1 and TRBJ1-1; D is uncertain. The CDR3 totals 13 residues. Germline assignment: CDR1 SQVTM and CDR2 ANQGSEA. V lost 4 bases and J 0 bases, leaving 9 bases between the germline ends. CDR3 in amino acids: CSVVRQMNTEAFF. The CDR3 DNA follows: TGCAGCGTTGTAAGGCAGATGAACACTGAAGCTTTCTTT.

This clonotype was detected ten times or more. V is TRBV29-1 and J is TRBJ2-7; a weak D match, TRBD2 (6 bases). The CDR3 runs 12 residues. Germline V gene lookup returns CDR1 SQVTM and CDR2 ANQGSEA. V lost 4 bases to trimming and J lost 1 base, with 8 bases between them. The CDR3 DNA follows: TGCAGCGTTGTGCGGGGATCCTACGAGCAGTACTTC. Its translation is CSVVRGSYEQYF.

The chain links TRBV20-1 to TRBJ1-5, with D perhaps matching TRBD1 (5 bases). The CDR3 has 14 residues. Germline V gene lookup returns CDR1 DFQATT and CDR2 SNEGSKA (reference sequence). Trimming stripped 3 bases from V and 6 bases from J, with 15 bases between. The CDR3 region is CSARQILGTQPQHF. CDR3 in DNA: TGCAGTGCTAGGCAAATCCTTGGGACTCAGCCCCAGCATTTT.

The V and J genes are TRBV28 and TRBJ1-2; D is undetermined. Germline values: CDR1 MDHEN, CDR2 SYDVKM. V gave up 3 bases and J gave up 3 bases, with 8 bases separating them. The CDR3 consists of 13 residues. The CDR3 loop reads CASSFGVYYGYTF. Here the CDR3 DNA reads TGTGCCAGCAGTTTTGGAGTTTACTATGGCTACACCTTC.

This clonotype appeared many times. One end of the junction does not line up with germline, which may come from a read error. The chain recombines TRBV6-2 or TRBV6-3 with TRBJ2-6; perhaps TRBD1 as D (6 bases). Germline lookup yields CDR1 MNHEY and CDR2 SVGEGT. The CDR3 consists of 15 residues. The CDR3 protein is CAFSQGSTGANVLTF. The DNA for the CDR3 is TGCGCCTTCAGTCAGGGGTCGACTGGGGCCAACGTCCTGACTTTC.

This clonotype has just a few counts. The chain is built from TRBV14 and TRBJ1-1, with D unclear. The CDR3 has 14 residues. Germline V gene sequence: CDR1 SGHDN, CDR2 FVKESK. The V and J ends lost 1 base and 1 base respectively, with 7 bases between them. In nucleotides, the CDR3 is TGTGCCAGCAGCCAAGTAAAGCAGAACACTGAAGCTTTCTTT. It specifies CASSQVKQNTEAFF.

The V gene is TRBV12-3 or TRBV12-4, the J gene TRBJ1-1; no reliable D call. With 5 bases removed from V and 3 bases from J, the gap between germline ends came to 10 bases. The CDR3 is made up of 13 amino acids. CDR3 residues: CASSTTVHTEAFF. The CDR3 region has the DNA TGTGCCAGCAGTACTACAGTTCACACTGAAGCTTTCTTT.

In regard to this clonotype: A much larger clonotype is one base distant, so this may be a read error. The rearrangement uses TRBV6-2 or TRBV6-3 and TRBJ2-1, with D possibly matching TRBD2 (6 bases). Per the germline V gene, CDR1 is MNHEY and CDR2 is SVGEGT. There are 15 residues in the CDR3. Trimming left V 4 bases short and J 6 bases short, with 16 bases between. As DNA, the CDR3 is TGTGCCAGCAGTTTCAACCAGGACTACTCCAATGAGCAGTTCTTC. This encodes CASSFNQDYSNEQFF.